This entry concerns a single T cell receptor (beta chain). Its antigen is currently unknown. Profiled with immunoSEQ multiplex PCR; TCRdb holds only in-frame clones, not every one. The sample holds around 150,000 clones; 89% are singletons and the top ten take 10%. This entry is derived from a study of cytomegalovirus exposure and HLA in healthy donors. The V gene end was trimmed by 6 bases and the J gene end by 3 bases; junction bases not matched to a gene: 10. The CDR3 consists of 15 residues. In germline, CDR1 is KGHSH, CDR2 LQKENI. Study findings and constraints: The classifier, whose performance was assessed in both the original and validation cohorts, reportedly diagnosed cytomegalovirus status with high specificity and sensitivity.

The clonotype was recovered from a woman under 30 in good health and CMV-seropositive. Material: PBMCs. The V and J genes are TRBV18 and TRBJ2-5; 7 bases align to TRBD2. The CDR3: CASSPSGGWKETQYF. The DNA of the CDR3 is TGTGCCAGCTCCCCTAGCGGAGGGTGGAAAGAGACCCAGTACTTC.